This T cell receptor beta chain is drawn from a study of CD4 T cells in relation to SARS-CoV-2 and coronaviruses. Germline lookup yields CDR1 SNHLY and CDR2 FYNNEI. CDR3 length equals 13 residues. Trimming took 10 bases from V and 5 from J, leaving 18 bases between them. This table comes from immunoSEQ multiplex PCR, and its TCRdb copy is limited to in-frame clones, with some not included. The sample consists of fewer than 25,000 clones, 75% to 85% of them appearing once. The unexposed donors gave CD4+ T cells in about 2010-2019, prior to COVID-19. CD4+ T cells were isolated from the cells after about nine days of culture. Cultures held roughly 2 million PBMCs per well with approximately 9.8 IU/ml IL-2. About this clone itself: What it binds is not known.

This sequence was found in a human donor in good health. The source material was CD4+ T cells from PBMCs, cultured in vitro. V and J are TRBV2 and TRBJ2-7; tentative D call: TRBD1 (6 bases). DNA for the CDR3: TGTGCCAACTCAGGGGTTGGATATAACGAGCAGTACTTC. Amino acid sequence: CANSGVGYNEQYF.